The next 10 T cell receptor beta chains were all read from a single sample in a study of T cell responses to AZD1222 COVID-19 vaccine. The protocol was immunoSEQ multiplex PCR, while the TCRdb copy is restricted to in-frame clones and leaves out a portion. The table shows approximately 120,000 clones, with around 87% occurring only once. The sample in question was peripheral blood, obtained on day 0 of AZD1222 vaccination. These receptors were taken from an adult in good health.

This clone was found once. The chain is built from TRBV6-5 and TRBJ1-1, with D possibly TRBD1 on 5 matching bases. This CDR3 has 12 residues. Germline lookup yields CDR1 MNHEY and CDR2 SVGAGI. Between the trimmed V and J ends, which lost 8 bases and 5 bases, there was a span of 12 bases. DNA for the CDR3: TGTGCCAGCGGGAGGGGCGCAACTGAAGCTTTCTTT. Encoded protein: CASGRGATEAFF.

The chain recombines TRBV7-2 with TRBJ2-2; possible D gene TRBD2, 5 bases. The CDR3 has 16 amino acids. Germline CDR1 and CDR2: SGHTA and FQGNSA. Trimming left V 5 bases short and J 2 bases short, with 15 bases between. Written as DNA, the CDR3 is TGTGCCAGCAGCCCCTACGAGGGAAATAACACCGGGGAGCTGTTTTTT. Protein product: CASSPYEGNNTGELFF.

This clone was detected a few times. The chain recombines TRBV9 with TRBJ2-2, with TRBD1 matching 7 bases. J was trimmed by 6 bases and V by 0 bases; bases with no gene match: 11. The CDR3 loop spans 17 amino acids. The germline V gene encodes CDR1 SGDLS and CDR2 YYNGEE. Here the CDR3 reads CASSVGGRGSQAGELFF. Written as DNA, the CDR3 is TGTGCCAGCAGCGTAGGAGGCAGGGGGTCTCAGGCCGGGGAGCTGTTTTTT.

This chain links TRBV4-3 with TRBJ1-2, with 8 nucleotides matching TRBD1. V lost 0 bases and J lost 5; bases outside the gene matches: 11. Germline V lookup: CDR1 LGHNA, CDR2 YSLEER. This CDR3 is built from 17 residues. The CDR3: CASSQDKGQGARYGYTF. DNA of the CDR3: TGCGCCAGCAGCCAAGATAAGGGGCAGGGGGCTCGATATGGCTACACCTTC.

The chain has TRBV28 and TRBJ1-1; a possible D gene is TRBD1 (6 bases). CDR3 length equals 13 residues. V was shortened by 5 bases and J by 8 bases, with 15 bases between the two germline ends. CDR1 and CDR2 (germline): MDHEN, SYDVKM. The CDR3 DNA reads TGTGCCAGCAGTGCAACAGGGCGACTCGAAGCTTTCTTT. Its protein product is CASSATGRLEAFF.

The V and J genes are TRBV30 and TRBJ2-3; D gene uncertain. Germline V gives CDR1 GTSNPN, CDR2 SVGIG (reference sequence). V was trimmed by 4 bases and J by 6 bases, leaving 8 bases between them. The CDR3 totals 11 residues. The CDR3 nucleotides are TGTGCCTGGACTAGGGCGGATACGCAGTATTTT. Its protein product is CAWTRADTQYF. The full variable domain, rest sourced from reference TRBV30 and TRBJ2-3, is SQTIHQWPATLVQPVGSPLSLECTVEGTSNPNLYWYRQAAGRGLQLLFYSVGIGQISSEVPQNLSASRPQDRQFILSSKKLLLSDSGFYLCAWTRADTQYFGPGTRLTVL.

CDR3 in DNA: TGTGCCAGCCACCACGGACGGACTTACGAGCAGTACTTC. Residues: CASHHGRTYEQYF. This rearrangement joins TRBV6-5 to TRBJ2-7, with D possibly being TRBD2 (5 bases). From germline, CDR1 is MNHEY and CDR2 SVGAGI. The CDR3 length is 13 residues. Trimming pared 8 bases from V and 4 bases from J, leaving 15 bases between.

About this clone: At one end, the junction sequence differs from germline, possibly due to a read error. The chain has TRBV5-6 and TRBJ2-5; D possibly uses TRBD1 or TRBD2 (5 bases each). This CDR3 is 8 amino acids long. Germline assignment: CDR1 SGHDT and CDR2 YYEEEE. The CDR3 protein is CRDETQYF. The CDR3 coding sequence is TGCCGGGACGAGACCCAGTACTTC.

V gene TRBV6-2 or TRBV6-3 combines with J gene TRBJ1-5; D is ambiguous. The ends were cut back, 6 bases at V and 9 bases at J, with 24 bases in the middle. This CDR3 comprises 16 residues. The V gene's germline CDR1 is MNHEY and CDR2 SVGEGT. In DNA form, the CDR3 reads TGTGCCAGCAGCCTCTGGAGAGGACTCCCGGGTGGGCCCCAGCATTTT. This translates into CASSLWRGLPGGPQHF.

As DNA, the CDR3 is TGTGCCAGCAGCTTATCGTTCTGGGCCGGGTTCGGGGCCAACGTCCTGACTTTC. It encodes CASSLSFWAGFGANVLTF. The chain carries TRBV7-3 and TRBJ2-6; D is undetermined. The CDR3 loop spans 18 amino acids. Trimming removed 2 bases at V and 4 bases at J, with 18 bases between. Germline values: CDR1 SGHTA, CDR2 FQGTGA.